The rows below give T cell receptor beta chains drawn from one sample of a study of T-cell memory formation after mild COVID-19. Via MiXCR, TCRdb re-called the 5' RACE reads, giving one row per CDR3 protein. Among roughly 510,000 distinct CDR3 sequences listed, 15% to 20% were seen once. Sequencing was performed on PBMCs or a T cell subset sorted from them (not recorded which). These receptors were obtained from an adult woman who had mild COVID-19 (a few samples of this study predate the infection). Cell type and time point are not known. Both conserved end residues are part of each CDR3. Fields, in order: J gene, V gene, clone size, D gene, CDR3 protein, CDR3 DNA. The D gene is left open where the match is weak. A row's size may be missing; if present it is once, few, many or a size class.

TRBJ1-1	TRBV10-3	NA	NA	CAISEQGYTEAFF	TGTGCCATCAGTGAACAAGGGTACACTGAAGCTTTCTTT
TRBJ1-2	TRBV5-1	NA	TRBD1	CASSLVGQLYGYTF	TGCGCCAGCAGCTTGGTGGGACAGCTCTATGGCTACACCTTC
TRBJ2-3	TRBV4-3	NA	NA	CASSQDFKVLSTDTQYF	TGCGCCAGCAGCCAAGACTTTAAGGTGCTCAGCACAGATACGCAGTATTTT
TRBJ2-2	TRBV5-1	NA	TRBD2	CASSQTSGGWAGELFF	TGCGCCAGCAGCCAAACTAGCGGGGGCTGGGCCGGGGAGCTGTTTTTT
TRBJ1-3	TRBV4-1	NA	NA	CASSQDDSTGNTIYF	TGCGCCAGCAGCCAAGATGACTCTACTGGAAACACCATATATTTT
TRBJ2-2	TRBV12-3/TRBV12-4	many	NA	CASSLSANTGELFF	TGTGCCAGCAGCTTATCAGCGAACACCGGGGAGCTGTTTTTT
TRBJ2-7	TRBV15	NA	TRBD2	CATSSGLAAYEQYF	TGTGCCACCAGCAGTGGACTAGCGGCCTACGAGCAGTACTTC
TRBJ2-3	TRBV12-3/TRBV12-4	few	NA	CASSSTGMGTDTQYF	TGTGCCAGCAGTAGTACAGGGATGGGCACAGATACGCAGTATTTT
TRBJ2-3	TRBV7-8	many	NA	CASVRTSTDTQYF	TGTGCCAGCGTGCGGACTAGCACAGATACGCAGTATTTT
TRBJ2-5	TRBV20-1	NA	TRBD2	CSARGGTSGSGETQYF	TGCAGTGCTAGAGGAGGGACTAGCGGGAGTGGGGAGACCCAGTACTTC